The 27 T cell receptor beta chains listed next were all sequenced from one sample in a study of blood T cells in healthy people across ages. PCR was performed a second time for roughly 7 to 12 cycles using a sample-barcoded 5' primer and a J-beta primer mix. TCRdb independently ran MiXCR on the 5' RACE reads; one entry per CDR3 protein. The table includes about 830,000 distinct CDR3 sequences, about 62% detected once. The sequenced sample was blood. All receptors derive from a young man in good health.

V is TRBV4-2 and J is TRBJ2-3, with D perhaps matching TRBD1 (6 bases). V lost 1 base to trimming and J lost 11 bases, with 16 bases between them. This CDR3 is built from 14 residues. Germline assignment: CDR1 LGHNA and CDR2 YNFKEQ. CDR3 DNA sequence: TGTGCCAGCAGCCAAGTGGGGGCTAGTCTTTTGCAGTATTTT. Amino acids: CASSQVGASLLQYF.

The V gene is TRBV3-1, the J gene TRBJ2-5, with D unresolved. TRBJ2-7 explains the end of the DNA better; the J call may be wrong. This CDR3 comprises 13 residues. Germline V lookup: CDR1 LGHDT, CDR2 YNNKEL (reference sequence). CDR3 sequence (DNA): TGTGCCAGCAGCCCCAATCCTCGGGACGAGCAGTACTTC. It encodes CASSPNPRDEQYF.

This chain links TRBV6-1 with TRBJ2-5, with 15 bases that match TRBD2. The CDR3 loop spans 15 amino acids. The V gene's germline CDR1 is MNHNS and CDR2 SASEGT. V lost 6 bases to trimming and J lost 11 bases; unmatched junction nucleotides: 10. The CDR3 region is CASSRTSGGANEQYF. DNA for the CDR3: TGTGCCAGCAGCCGGACTAGCGGGGGGGCTAATGAGCAGTACTTC.

CDR3 loop: CASSLSGDVETQYF. The CDR3 bases are TGCGCCAGCAGCTTATCAGGGGACGTTGAGACCCAGTACTTC. The chain is built from TRBV5-1 and TRBJ2-5; weak D call: TRBD1 (6 bases). CDR1 is SGHRS, CDR2 YFSETQ, per germline. V was pared by 2 bases and J by 5 bases, with 13 bases between. The CDR3 covers 14 residues.

The rearrangement links TRBV28 to TRBJ2-7, with no clear D. Deletions cut 1 base from V and 4 bases from J, with 11 bases between. The CDR3 runs 14 residues. CDR1 and CDR2 (germline): MDHEN, SYDVKM. The CDR3 sequence is CASSLFRGRYEQYF. CDR3 nucleotide sequence: TGTGCCAGCAGTTTATTTCGCGGACGATACGAGCAGTACTTC.

V and J are TRBV7-2 and TRBJ1-5; D may be TRBD1 (6 bases). V lost 2 bases, J lost 1 base, and 9 bases lay in between. The CDR3 is made up of 15 amino acids. Per the germline V gene, CDR1 is SGHTA and CDR2 is FQGNSA. CDR3 amino acids: CASSLTGTSNQPQHF. The DNA of the CDR3 is TGTGCCAGCAGCTTAACCGGGACAAGCAATCAGCCCCAGCATTTT.

The CDR3 loop reads CASSVPLHPSSYNEQFF. Here the CDR3 DNA reads TGTGCCAGCAGCGTCCCACTGCATCCAAGCTCCTACAATGAGCAGTTCTTC. The V call is TRBV9, the J call TRBJ2-1; D gene unclear. CDR1 is SGDLS and CDR2 is YYNGEE in the germline V gene. V was cut by 2 bases and J by 0 bases, with 15 bases left in between. The CDR3 covers 17 residues.

The rearrangement uses TRBV7-9 and TRBJ2-1; D perhaps matches TRBD2 (6 bases). The CDR3 has 16 amino acids. The V gene's germline CDR1 is SEHNR and CDR2 FQNEAQ (reference sequence). Trimming took off 1 base at V and 7 bases at J, with 17 bases between the two ends. CDR3 in amino acids: CASSLDAGLLRNEQFF. CDR3 DNA: TGTGCCAGCAGCTTAGACGCGGGACTCCTTAGGAATGAGCAGTTCTTC.

Only a few counts were recorded for this clonotype. This chain links TRBV29-1 with TRBJ1-2, with a possible D match to TRBD1 (5 bases). This CDR3 has 11 residues. Trimming left V 2 bases short and J 8 bases short, with 9 bases between. Looked up from germline, CDR1 is SQVTM and CDR2 is ANQGSEA. The CDR3 here is CSVERGNGYTF. Here the CDR3 DNA reads TGCAGCGTTGAACGGGGGAACGGCTACACCTTC. The full variable domain, with the rest looked up from reference TRBV29-1 and TRBJ1-2, is SAVISQKPSRDICQRGTSLTIQCQVDSQVTMMFWYRQQPGQSLTLIATANQGSEATYESGFVIDKFPISRPNLTFSTLTVSNMSPEDSSIYLCSVERGNGYTFGSGTRLTVV.

V gene TRBV7-9 combines with J gene TRBJ2-2; 7 nucleotides align to TRBD1. The CDR3 spans 16 residues. Germline V CDR1 and CDR2: SEHNR, FQNEAQ (reference sequence). J lost 5 bases, V lost 5 bases, and 11 bases had no gene match. CDR3 amino acids: CASSIGHRGPTGELFF. CDR3 nucleotide sequence: TGTGCCAGCAGCATCGGGCACAGGGGCCCGACCGGGGAGCTGTTTTTT.

V is TRBV20-1 and J is TRBJ1-6; 7 bases fit TRBD1. The CDR3 length is 16 residues. Losses at the gene ends were 1 base for V and 3 bases for J; bases not matched to a gene: 6. CDR1 is DFQATT, CDR2 SNEGSKA, per germline (reference sequence). In nucleotides, the CDR3 is TGCAGTGCTAGAGGGAACCGGGACAGCTATAATTCACCCCTCCACTTT. This sequence encodes CSARGNRDSYNSPLHF.

This rearrangement joins TRBV20-1 to TRBJ2-4; TRBD2 matches 11 bases. The DNA end lines up better with TRBJ2-7; the J call may be wrong. From germline, CDR1 is DFQATT and CDR2 SNEGSKA (reference sequence). The length of the CDR3 is 13 residues. CDR3 residues: CSAKLAGAYEQYF. For the CDR3, the DNA is TGCAGTGCTAAACTAGCGGGAGCCTACGAGCAGTACTTC.

This chain joins TRBV11-2 and TRBJ2-5; D tentatively fits TRBD1 or TRBD2 (6 bases each). Germline CDR1 SGHAT, CDR2 FQNNGV. The V end lost 0 bases, the J end lost 7 bases, and 15 bases lay between the germline ends. The CDR3 spans 15 residues. For the CDR3, the DNA is TGTGCCAGCAGCTTAGACCGCGGGACATCGGGGACCCAGTACTTC. Its translation: CASSLDRGTSGTQYF.

This sequence joins TRBV20-1 and TRBJ2-1, with TRBD2 identical over 8 bases. CDR1 is DFQATT and CDR2 is SNEGSKA in the germline V gene (reference sequence). V shed 2 bases and J 2 bases; nucleotides not matched to a gene: 8. This CDR3 comprises 16 residues. The chain's CDR3 is CSARSGLARAYNEQFF. Written as DNA, the CDR3 is TGCAGTGCTAGATCCGGACTAGCCAGGGCCTACAATGAGCAGTTCTTC.

The V and J genes are TRBV7-9 and TRBJ2-1; a weak D match, TRBD2 (6 bases). Trimming took 6 bases from V and 6 from J, leaving 15 bases between them. Germline V gene lookup returns CDR1 SEHNR and CDR2 FQNEAQ (reference sequence). The CDR3 loop spans 14 amino acids. For the CDR3, the DNA is TGTGCCAGCAGACCAGGCGGGGCCGGCAATGAGCAGTTCTTC. Its translation is CASRPGGAGNEQFF.

The V call is TRBV2, the J call TRBJ2-1; TRBD2 aligns across 8 bases. V was pared by 7 bases and J by 7 bases, with 3 bases of the junction left unmatched. CDR1 is SNHLY, CDR2 FYNNEI, per germline. The CDR3 sequence is 12 residues long. The CDR3 loop is CASMASGNEQFF. CDR3 DNA: TGTGCCAGCATGGCTAGCGGGAATGAGCAGTTCTTC.

The chain couples TRBV12-3 or TRBV12-4 to TRBJ1-1; TRBD1 matches 7 bases. V was pared by 3 bases and J by 6 bases, with 7 bases of the junction left unmatched. This CDR3 spans 14 amino acids. The CDR3 loop is CASSLKGTASEAFF. The CDR3 DNA follows: TGTGCCAGCAGTTTGAAGGGGACAGCCTCTGAAGCTTTCTTT.

This clonotype was seen more than once but under ten times. Here the CDR3 reads CSARVGTPFNEQFF. The CDR3 nucleotides are TGCAGTGCTAGGGTCGGGACTCCGTTCAATGAGCAGTTCTTC. J is TRBJ2-1 and V is TRBV20-1; D is possibly TRBD2 (6 bases). CDR3 length: 14 residues. The germline V gene has CDR1 DFQATT and CDR2 SNEGSKA (reference sequence). Trimming removed 3 bases from V and 6 bases from J, with 15 bases in between.

The chain recombines TRBV3-1 with TRBJ2-5; TRBD1 might be the D (5 bases). The DNA end lines up better with TRBJ2-4; the J call may be wrong. Germline V gives CDR1 LGHDT, CDR2 YNNKEL (reference sequence). This CDR3 spans 16 amino acids. CDR3 sequence: CASSQGSLGVGNIQYF. CDR3 nucleotide sequence: TGTGCCAGCAGCCAAGGGTCGTTAGGGGTCGGAAACATTCAGTACTTC.

V is TRBV20-1 and J is TRBJ2-3; unclear D gene. Germline assignment: CDR1 DFQATT and CDR2 SNEGSKA (reference sequence). The CDR3 runs 14 residues. Deletions cut 5 bases from V and 1 base from J, with 13 bases between. The CDR3 sequence: CSAGLSYGTDTQYF. The DNA of the CDR3 is TGCAGTGCTGGCTTGAGTTACGGCACAGATACGCAGTATTTT.

The DNA for the CDR3 is TGTGCCATCAGTGAGCCCCAGGGGGAGACCCAGTACTTC. Translation gives CAISEPQGETQYF. The chain carries TRBV10-3 and TRBJ2-5; tentatively, D is TRBD1 (6 bases). Germline loops: CDR1 ENHRY, CDR2 SYGVKD. The CDR3 length is 13 residues. V was clipped by 2 bases and J by 5 bases, with 9 bases between them.

This clonotype was recorded a few times. This sequence joins TRBV27 and TRBJ1-1, with D perhaps matching TRBD1 (5 bases). This CDR3 has 15 residues. The germline V and J ends were trimmed by 8 bases and 3 bases, with 19 bases remaining between them. Per germline, CDR1 MNHEY and CDR2 SMNVEV (reference sequence). The CDR3 DNA is TGTGCCAGCGGACGATCCAGGGTTTTGGACACTGAAGCTTTCTTT. Protein: CASGRSRVLDTEAFF.

This chain's CDR3 is CASSQRTSLGETQYF. As DNA, the CDR3 is TGTGCCAGCAGCCAGCGGACTTCCCTGGGGGAGACCCAGTACTTC. This chain uses TRBV3-1 with TRBJ2-5, with TRBD2 as a possible D gene (5 bases). The CDR3 contains 15 residues. Germline-derived CDR1 and CDR2 are LGHDT and YNNKEL (reference sequence). Trimming took 3 bases from V and 5 from J, leaving 16 bases between them.

The chain recombines TRBV28 with TRBJ2-3; D call uncertain. This CDR3 is built from 16 residues. V lost 6 bases and J lost 2, with 18 bases in between. Germline CDR1 is MDHEN and CDR2 is SYDVKM. CDR3 nucleotides: TGTGCCAGCAGGCCGGATCCCGGACGATCCACAGATACGCAGTATTTT. Residues: CASRPDPGRSTDTQYF.

V gene TRBV6-2 or TRBV6-3 combines with J gene TRBJ1-2; D ambiguous. Between the trimmed V and J ends, which lost 2 bases and 6 bases, there was a span of 13 bases. CDR3 length equals 14 residues. Germline CDR1 and CDR2: MNHEY and SVGEGT. CDR3 in amino acids: CASSYGSGVDGYTF. The CDR3 DNA reads as TGTGCCAGCAGTTACGGATCGGGAGTGGATGGCTACACCTTC.

This clonotype was found a few times. The chain is built from TRBV28 and TRBJ1-1; the D is unclear. The germline CDR1 and CDR2 sequences are MDHEN and SYDVKM. Trimming took 7 bases from V and 6 from J, leaving 9 bases between them. The CDR3 contains 11 residues. The CDR3 spells CASTYLSEAFF. For the CDR3, the DNA is TGTGCCAGCACTTACTTGTCTGAAGCTTTCTTT. Drawing the rest from reference TRBV28 and TRBJ1-1, the complete variable domain is DVKVTQSSRYLVKRTGEKVFLECVQDMDHENMFWYRQDPGLGLRLIYFSYDVKMKEKGDIPEGYSVSREKKERFSLILESASTNQTSMYLCASTYLSEAFFGQGTRLTVV.

This clonotype was counted ten times or more. V and J are TRBV4-3 and TRBJ2-3; D perhaps matches TRBD1 (5 bases). V dropped 3 bases and J dropped 4 bases, with 11 bases sitting between them. The CDR3 has 14 residues. Germline V gene sequence: CDR1 LGHNA, CDR2 YSLEER. The CDR3 coding sequence is TGCGCCAGCAGCCAGAGCCAGGGCTCAGATACGCAGTATTTT. The encoded protein is CASSQSQGSDTQYF.